This TCR beta chain originates from a study of T cell changes during pregnancy in multiple sclerosis. Sequenced by immunoSEQ multiplex PCR; TCRdb stores in-frame clones only, minus some. This sample has roughly 90,000 clones, with roughly 93% found just once. Trimming removed 4 bases at V and 3 bases at J, with 14 bases between. The CDR3 length is 15 residues. Germline V gene sequence: CDR1 SGHRS, CDR2 YFSETQ. Source: peripheral blood, taken in the third trimester of pregnancy. The chain carries TRBV5-1 and TRBJ1-5; D remains unclear. The TCR was taken from a female donor with multiple sclerosis, enrolled in a pregnancy study. The CDR3 nucleotides are TGCGCCAGCAGCCCCTCGGGGTTTATCAATCAGCCCCAGCATTTT. Translation: CASSPSGFINQPQHF.